The 19 T cell receptor beta chains presented below share a single source sample, sequenced in a study of T cell clonotyping in hematopoietic cell transplantation. Profiled with immunoSEQ multiplex PCR; TCRdb holds only in-frame clones, not every one. The sample holds roughly 1,500 clones, around two thirds seen once. The material was peripheral blood mononuclear cells, obtained 100 days after allogeneic stem cell transplant. The origin of the receptors is a female patient between 55 and 75 years old who had an allogeneic stem cell transplant, so the T cells may come from the graft donor. Some clones in this sample may be carry-over from other donors' samples.

This clone has only one observation. V is TRBV6-6 and J is TRBJ1-3; D is unclear. CDR1 is MNHNY, CDR2 SVGAGI, per germline (reference sequence). The CDR3 covers 14 residues. V was shortened by 6 bases and J by 2 bases, with 11 bases between the two germline ends. DNA for the CDR3: TGTGCCAGCAGGCGCACAGAGCCTGGAAACACCATATATTTT. Translation gives CASRRTEPGNTIYF.

This chain uses TRBV12-2 with TRBJ1-2; TRBD1, the table's D call, was not compared with the DNA. TRBV12-2 is an annotated pseudogene. There are 16 residues in the CDR3. The chain's CDR3 is CASRSPQGAYSYGYTF. CDR3 bases: TGTGCAAGTCGCTCCCCTCAGGGGGCCTATTCCTATGGCTACACCTTC.

V gene TRBV6-5 combines with J gene TRBJ2-3; D unclear. This CDR3 spans 15 amino acids. Germline V gene sequence: CDR1 MNHEY, CDR2 SVGAGI. V gave up 7 bases and J gave up 2 bases, with 16 bases separating them. The CDR3 region has the DNA TGTGCCAGCACGTTGGGTGGACCTTCCACAGATACGCAGTATTTT. This sequence encodes CASTLGGPSTDTQYF.

This rearrangement joins TRBV7-3 to TRBJ2-3; either TRBD1 or TRBD2 may supply D (5 bases each). Germline V CDR1 and CDR2: SGHTA, FQGTGA. Trimming pared 5 bases from V and 5 bases from J, leaving 14 bases between. The CDR3 is made up of 14 amino acids. CDR3 DNA sequence: TGTGCCAGCAGCCGAGAGGGACGGGGAGATACGCAGTATTTT. It specifies CASSREGRGDTQYF.

V is TRBV28 and J is TRBJ2-1; tentative D call: TRBD1 (6 bases). The CDR3 has 12 amino acids. Deletions cut 6 bases from V and 5 bases from J, with 8 bases between. Germline loops: CDR1 MDHEN, CDR2 SYDVKM. The CDR3 here is CASRGANNEQFF. CDR3 nucleotide sequence: TGTGCCAGCAGGGGGGCTAACAATGAGCAGTTCTTC.

The genes are TRBV30 and TRBJ2-7, with TRBD1 matching over 7 bases. Germline V CDR1 and CDR2: GTSNPN, SVGIG (reference sequence). The CDR3 extends over 14 amino acids. V lost 5 bases and J lost 3; bases outside the gene matches: 10. This CDR3 reads CAWGRQGFYYEQYF. The CDR3 bases are TGTGCCTGGGGCCGACAGGGTTTCTACTACGAGCAGTACTTC.

As to this clone: At one end, the junction sequence differs from germline, possibly due to a read error. V gene TRBV27 combines with J gene TRBJ2-7, with D hard to call. CDR1 is MNHEY, CDR2 SMNVEV, per germline (reference sequence). There are 12 residues in the CDR3. The CDR3 spells CASRHGLDDQYF. In DNA, the CDR3 is TGTGCCAGCAGGCACGGGCTGGACGATCAGTACTTC.

The chain links TRBV5-6 to TRBJ1-1; 7 nucleotides line up with TRBD1. With V trimmed by 4 bases and J by 5 bases, 5 bases remained unmatched. Germline V gene lookup returns CDR1 SGHDT and CDR2 YYEEEE. The CDR3 runs 13 residues. This CDR3 reads CASSPGGWTEAFF. CDR3 coding DNA: TGTGCCAGCAGCCCAGGGGGATGGACTGAAGCTTTCTTT.

This clone has just one count. The chain combines TRBV19 with TRBJ2-1, with 10 bases that match TRBD1. With 7 bases clipped from V and 3 bases from J, the junction kept 9 bases outside the gene matches. The CDR3 covers 16 residues. The germline V gene encodes CDR1 LNHDA and CDR2 SQIVND (reference sequence). CDR3 bases: TGTGCCAGTACCATAGGGACAGGGGCTGGCTACAATGAGCAGTTCTTC. Translated: CASTIGTGAGYNEQFF.

Concerning this clone itself: Germline and junction disagree at one end, which may indicate a read error. The V and J genes are TRBV29-1 and TRBJ1-2; D is unclear. Germline V lookup: CDR1 SQVTM, CDR2 ANQGSEA. The CDR3 length is 10 residues. Here the CDR3 reads CSVEGWGYTF. CDR3 bases: TGCAGCGTCGAAGGCTGGGGCTACACCTTC.

This clone was recorded only once. Within the sample, other DNA sequences also encode this same CDR3. V is TRBV4-3 and J is TRBJ2-1; unclear D gene. Germline V gives CDR1 LGHNA, CDR2 YSLEER. The CDR3 spans 15 residues. V lost 1 base, J lost 0 bases, and 7 bases lay in between. Written as DNA, the CDR3 is TGCGCCAGCAGCCAAGTATGGTCCTCCTACAATGAGCAGTTCTTC. It is translated as CASSQVWSSYNEQFF.

The rearrangement uses TRBV28 and TRBJ1-1, with TRBD1 matching over 7 bases. V trimming: 7 bases; J trimming: 1 base; junction bases outside the gene matches: 6. The CDR3 consists of 14 residues. Germline V gene sequence: CDR1 MDHEN, CDR2 SYDVKM. The CDR3 DNA follows: TGTGCCAGCACCTTGACAGGGTCGAACACTGAAGCTTTCTTT. Its translation is CASTLTGSNTEAFF.

V and J are TRBV7-9 and TRBJ1-2; 7 nucleotides agree with TRBD1. In germline, CDR1 is SEHNR, CDR2 FQNEAQ (reference sequence). V shed 3 bases, J shed 4 bases, and the junction held 2 bases outside the gene matches. The CDR3 runs to 13 residues. The DNA for the CDR3 is TGTGCCAGCAGCTTGGGGACAGCCTATGGCTACACCTTC. Translating it yields CASSLGTAYGYTF.

The chain is built from TRBV7-9 and TRBJ2-1; TRBD2 matches at 11 bases. J lost 3 bases, V lost 5 bases, and 9 bases had no gene match. Per the germline V gene, CDR1 is SEHNR and CDR2 is FQNEAQ (reference sequence). The length of the CDR3 is 17 residues. CDR3 loop: CASSPGLADIYYNEQFF. Here the CDR3 DNA reads TGTGCCAGCAGCCCGGGACTAGCGGATATTTACTACAATGAGCAGTTCTTC.

This clone turned up a few times. The chain joins TRBV30 to TRBJ2-5, with D possibly being TRBD2 (5 bases). The ends were cut back, 3 bases at V and 2 bases at J, with 13 bases in the middle. From germline, CDR1 is GTSNPN and CDR2 SVGIG (reference sequence). The length of the CDR3 is 14 residues. The CDR3 DNA sequence: TGTGCCTGGAGCGGCGACTATAAACAAGAGACCCAGTACTTC. Translated: CAWSGDYKQETQYF.

This rearrangement joins TRBV7-9 to TRBJ1-1; D is unresolved. Germline CDR1 and CDR2: SEHNR and FQNEAQ (reference sequence). This CDR3 has 13 residues. Trimming removed 5 bases from V and 10 bases from J, with 17 bases in between. CDR3 bases: TGTGCCAGCAGCGGATTGAAGGGTCGTGGAGCTTTCTTT. It codes for CASSGLKGRGAFF.

This clone was observed a few times. V usage is TRBV7-6 and J usage is TRBJ2-1; the D call may be TRBD1 or TRBD2 (5 bases each). With 1 base removed from V and 9 bases from J, the gap between germline ends came to 10 bases. There are 13 residues in the CDR3. CDR1 and CDR2 from the germline V gene are SGHVS and FNYEAQ. The CDR3 loop is CASSLVFGGEQFF. As DNA, the CDR3 is TGTGCCAGCAGCTTAGTTTTTGGGGGTGAGCAGTTCTTC.

The chain couples TRBV4-3 to TRBJ2-5; 7 nucleotides line up with TRBD2. Per germline, CDR1 LGHNA and CDR2 YSLEER. Trimming at V came to 0 bases and at J to 5 bases, leaving 9 bases not matched to a gene. The CDR3 covers 16 residues. CDR3: CASSQDRRGGSETQYF. The CDR3 DNA sequence: TGCGCCAGCAGCCAAGATCGACGGGGAGGGTCGGAGACCCAGTACTTC.

CDR3 in DNA: TGTGCCAGCAGCCAAGGGGACTACAAGACCCAGTACTTC. Translation gives CASSQGDYKTQYF. J is TRBJ2-5 and V is TRBV4-2; TRBD2 agrees at 7 bases. V dropped 1 base and J dropped 6; count of bases not matched to a gene: 2. CDR1 and CDR2 from the germline V gene are LGHNA and YNFKEQ. This CDR3 comprises 13 residues.